Below, 21 T cell receptor beta chains from the same sample are listed, as sequenced in a study of T cells in Graves' hyperthyroidism and ophthalmopathy. The source material, RNA transcripts, was used to amplify TCR beta CDR3 regions. The HTBI primer set drove a first-round RT-PCR of the TCR CDR3. TCRdb re-called the multiplex PCR reads with MiXCR, one entry per CDR3 protein. The sample includes roughly 300,000 distinct CDR3 sequences, 14% of them seen just once. The sample taken for sequencing was blood. All receptors come from a woman aged 25 to 45 with Graves' hyperthyroidism.

This clonotype was observed at least ten times. The rearrangement joins TRBV30 to TRBJ2-7; D unresolved. The CDR3 is 11 amino acids. The V gene's germline CDR1 is GTSNPN and CDR2 SVGIG (reference sequence). Trimming stripped 2 bases from V and 1 base from J, with 3 bases between. This chain's CDR3 is CAWSQSYEQYF. CDR3 DNA: TGTGCCTGGAGTCAGTCCTACGAGCAGTACTTC.

The table lists this clonotype with many counts. The chain couples TRBV11-2 to TRBJ1-1; D is undetermined. The V gene lost 1 base and the J gene lost 0 bases, with 12 bases spanning the gap. This CDR3 has 16 amino acids. Germline CDR1 reads SGHAT; CDR2 reads FQNNGV. The CDR3 DNA reads TGTGCCAGCAGCTTAGTCGACCCTGCGATGAACACTGAAGCTTTCTTT. Translation: CASSLVDPAMNTEAFF.

This clonotype came up many times. This sequence joins TRBV27 and TRBJ2-1; a weak D match, TRBD1 (5 bases). The ends were cut back, 5 bases at V and 7 bases at J, with 18 bases in the middle. This CDR3 is built from 15 residues. Germline loops: CDR1 MNHEY, CDR2 SMNVEV (reference sequence). CDR3: CASSVHRTRGNEQFF. The CDR3 coding sequence is TGTGCCAGCAGTGTCCACCGGACACGAGGAAATGAGCAGTTCTTC.

This clonotype showed up many times. V is TRBV7-2 and J is TRBJ2-7, with D unresolved. The length of the CDR3 is 15 residues. Trimming took 2 bases from V and 0 from J, leaving 11 bases between them. Germline CDR1 SGHTA, CDR2 FQGNSA. CDR3 residues: CASSLRPSNSYEQYF. For the CDR3, the DNA is TGTGCCAGCAGCTTAAGGCCGAGTAACTCCTACGAGCAGTACTTC.

At least ten counts were recorded for this clonotype. J is TRBJ2-7 and V is TRBV28; D not certain. Germline lookup yields CDR1 MDHEN and CDR2 SYDVKM. V lost 10 bases and J lost 2, with 9 bases in between. This CDR3 region has 11 residues. The CDR3 reads CATEGAYEQYF. CDR3 DNA: TGTGCCACCGAAGGTGCCTACGAGCAGTACTTC.

This clonotype has ten or more counts. V gene TRBV5-1 combines with J gene TRBJ2-7; D gene uncertain. Per the germline V gene, CDR1 is SGHRS and CDR2 is YFSETQ. Trimming removed 0 bases at V and 3 bases at J, with 13 bases between. The CDR3 totals 15 residues. CDR3 DNA sequence: TGCGCCAGCAGCTTGGATGGCCACAATCTCTACGAGCAGTACTTC. Translated: CASSLDGHNLYEQYF.

J is TRBJ1-3 and V is TRBV12-3 or TRBV12-4; 12 bases agree with TRBD1. V lost 6 bases and J lost 0; bases outside the gene matches: 12. The CDR3 sequence is 19 residues long. CDR3 loop: CASRNPGQGATASGNTIYF. In DNA, the CDR3 is TGTGCCAGCAGAAATCCGGGACAGGGGGCCACCGCCTCTGGAAACACCATATATTTT.

At least ten counts were recorded for this clonotype. The V call is TRBV12-3 or TRBV12-4, the J call TRBJ1-3; D gene ambiguous. V was clipped by 5 bases and J by 8 bases, with 10 bases between them. CDR3 length equals 12 residues. The CDR3 is CASSPSGYTIYF. CDR3 coding DNA: TGTGCCAGCAGTCCCAGCGGCTACACCATATATTTT.

The sample holds many counts of this clonotype. The rearrangement links TRBV28 to TRBJ1-5, with TRBD1 as a possible D gene (5 bases). V was shortened by 6 bases and J by 4 bases, with 7 bases between the two germline ends. CDR1 is MDHEN and CDR2 is SYDVKM in the germline V gene. CDR3 length: 12 amino acids. The CDR3 loop is CASRGLNQPQHF. DNA of the CDR3: TGTGCCAGCAGGGGACTTAATCAGCCCCAGCATTTT.

This clonotype was counted only a few times. This chain uses TRBV18 with TRBJ2-1; 7 bases line up with TRBD2. Germline CDR1 reads KGHSH; CDR2 reads LQKENI. Trimming took 3 bases from V and 0 from J; bases not matched to a gene: 8. The CDR3 is 17 amino acids. The CDR3 region has the DNA TGTGCCAGCTCACCCGGACTAGGCCCAAGCTCCTACAATGAGCAGTTCTTC. Translation: CASSPGLGPSSYNEQFF.

This clonotype was detected a few times. The V and J genes are TRBV5-6 and TRBJ2-7; D ambiguous. Germline assignment: CDR1 SGHDT and CDR2 YYEEEE. There are 14 residues in the CDR3. V was clipped by 4 bases and J by 7 bases, with 18 bases between them. DNA for the CDR3: TGTGCCAGCAGCCCCGGTAGTGCCAGCTATGAGCAGTACTTC. Translation: CASSPGSASYEQYF. The full variable domain, in which reference TRBV5-6 and TRBJ2-7 provide the parts outside the CDR3, is DAGVTQSPTHLIKTRGQQVTLRCSPKSGHDTVSWYQQALGQGPQFIFQYYEEEERQRGNFPDRFSGHQFPNYSSELNVNALLLGDSALYLCASSPGSASYEQYFGPGTRLTVT.

In this sample, this clonotype turned up a few times. The V and J genes are TRBV2 and TRBJ2-2; unclear D gene. Germline assignment: CDR1 SNHLY and CDR2 FYNNEI. The CDR3 is 15 residues long. V was clipped by 2 bases and J by 4 bases, with 11 bases between them. CDR3 nucleotide sequence: TGTGCCAGCAGTGAAACCCCTCAAAGCACCGGGGAGCTGTTTTTT. It encodes CASSETPQSTGELFF.

The chain combines TRBV6-1 with TRBJ2-2, with D maybe TRBD1 (7 bases). Germline CDR1 is MNHNS and CDR2 is SASEGT. Trimming removed 10 bases from V and 2 bases from J, with 11 bases in between. This CDR3 has 13 residues. As DNA, the CDR3 is TGTGCCACCCAGGGGGGCAACACCGGGGAGCTGTTTTTT. Protein sequence: CATQGGNTGELFF.

V usage is TRBV25-1 and J usage is TRBJ1-3, with D possibly being TRBD1 (5 bases). The V and J ends lost 0 bases and 1 base respectively, with 10 bases between them. The germline V gene has CDR1 MGHDK and CDR2 SYGVNS. The CDR3 totals 16 residues. The CDR3 nucleotides are TGTGCCAGCAGTGAATATGGCAGGGCGTCTGGAAACACCATATATTTT. This codes for CASSEYGRASGNTIYF.

The V call is TRBV20-1, the J call TRBJ2-7; D not certain. Germline V lookup: CDR1 DFQATT, CDR2 SNEGSKA (reference sequence). The V and J ends lost 3 bases and 2 bases respectively, with 17 bases between them. CDR3 length: 15 residues. In nucleotides, the CDR3 is TGCAGTGCTAGCCGCCTGAGAGGCCAGGCCTACGAGCAGTACTTC. Residues: CSASRLRGQAYEQYF.

The CDR3 protein is CASSNPGLGDQETQYF. The CDR3 DNA is TGTGCCAGCAGCAATCCGGGACTAGGGGACCAAGAGACCCAGTACTTC. The genes are TRBV3-1 and TRBJ2-5; 8 bases are a match to TRBD2. The junction had 8 bases not matched to a gene; V was cut back by 5 bases and J by 0 bases. The CDR3 covers 16 residues. CDR1 and CDR2 (germline): LGHDT, YNNKEL (reference sequence).

At least ten counts were recorded for this clonotype. V usage is TRBV2 and J usage is TRBJ1-1; possibly TRBD1 for D (5 bases). Germline V gene data show CDR1 as SNHLY and CDR2 as FYNNEI. V lost 8 bases, J lost 5 bases, and 12 bases lay in between. This CDR3 has 12 residues. CDR3 sequence: CASGTGGTEAFF. The CDR3 DNA is TGTGCCAGCGGGACTGGTGGAACTGAAGCTTTCTTT.

The J gene is TRBJ2-5, the V gene TRBV7-2, with a possible D match to TRBD2 (5 bases). Trimming stripped 6 bases from V and 10 bases from J, with 24 bases between. The CDR3 extends over 15 amino acids. Germline CDR1 is SGHTA and CDR2 is FQGNSA. CDR3 sequence: CASSPDSARLTDQYF. Written as DNA, the CDR3 is TGTGCCAGCAGTCCGGACTCGGCGAGGCTGACGGACCAGTACTTC.

This clonotype was observed at least ten times. V is TRBV12-3 or TRBV12-4 and J is TRBJ1-1, with 8 bases that match TRBD1. V dropped 5 bases and J dropped 3; count of bases not matched to a gene: 8. The CDR3 loop spans 15 amino acids. The CDR3 sequence is CASSPRTGRHTEAFF. The CDR3 nucleotides are TGTGCCAGCAGTCCTCGGACAGGGAGGCACACTGAAGCTTTCTTT.

The table lists this clonotype with many counts. The chain employs TRBV28 and TRBJ2-7, with D possibly being TRBD1 (6 bases). Deletions cut 3 bases from V and 0 bases from J, with 15 bases between. This CDR3 contains 16 residues. CDR1 is MDHEN, CDR2 SYDVKM, per germline. The CDR3 loop reads CASSFSRDIYSYEQYF. In DNA form, the CDR3 reads TGTGCCAGCAGTTTTAGCCGGGACATATACTCCTACGAGCAGTACTTC.

V gene TRBV19 combines with J gene TRBJ1-5, with D perhaps TRBD1 (5 bases). Trimming left V 1 base short and J 3 bases short, with 10 bases between. CDR3 length equals 15 residues. The germline V gene has CDR1 LNHDA and CDR2 SQIVND (reference sequence). The CDR3 DNA reads as TGTGCCAGTAGTATAGTCCGGGGCCCCAATCAGCCCCAGCATTTT. This encodes CASSIVRGPNQPQHF.